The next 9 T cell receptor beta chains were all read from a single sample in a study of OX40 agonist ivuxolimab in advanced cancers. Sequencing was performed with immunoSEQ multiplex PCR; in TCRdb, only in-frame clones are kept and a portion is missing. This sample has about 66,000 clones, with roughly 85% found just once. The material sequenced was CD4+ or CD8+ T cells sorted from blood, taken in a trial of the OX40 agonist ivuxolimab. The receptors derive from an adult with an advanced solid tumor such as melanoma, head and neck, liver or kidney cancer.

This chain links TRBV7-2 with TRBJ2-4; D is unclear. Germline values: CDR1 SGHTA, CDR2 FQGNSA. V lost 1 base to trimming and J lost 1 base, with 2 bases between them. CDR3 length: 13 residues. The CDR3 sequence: CASSLGAKNIQYF. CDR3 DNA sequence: TGTGCCAGCAGCTTAGGGGCCAAAAACATTCAGTACTTC.

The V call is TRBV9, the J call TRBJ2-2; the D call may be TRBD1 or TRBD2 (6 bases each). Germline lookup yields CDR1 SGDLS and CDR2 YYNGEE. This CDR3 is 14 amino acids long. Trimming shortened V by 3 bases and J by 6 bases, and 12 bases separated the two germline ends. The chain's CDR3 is CASSGGAQAGELFF. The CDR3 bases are TGTGCCAGCAGCGGGGGGGCGCAGGCCGGGGAGCTGTTTTTT.

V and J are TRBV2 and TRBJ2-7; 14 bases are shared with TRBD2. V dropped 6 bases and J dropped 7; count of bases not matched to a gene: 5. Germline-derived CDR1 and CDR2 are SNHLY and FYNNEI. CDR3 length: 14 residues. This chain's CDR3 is CASRGLAGVIEQYF. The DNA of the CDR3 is TGTGCCAGCAGGGGACTAGCGGGAGTGATAGAGCAGTACTTC.

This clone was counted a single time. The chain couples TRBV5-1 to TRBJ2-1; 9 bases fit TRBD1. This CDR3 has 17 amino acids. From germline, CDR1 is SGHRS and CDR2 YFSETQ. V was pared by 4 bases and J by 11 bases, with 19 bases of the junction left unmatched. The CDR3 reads CASSPLVAGQGRGKQFF. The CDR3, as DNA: TGCGCCAGCAGCCCGTTGGTGGCGGGACAGGGAAGAGGGAAGCAGTTCTTC. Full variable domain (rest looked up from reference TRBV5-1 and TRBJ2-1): KAGVTQTPRYLIKTRGQQVTLSCSPISGHRSVSWYQQTPGQGLQFLFEYFSETQRNKGNFPGRFSGRQFSNSRSEMNVSTLELGDSALYLCASSPLVAGQGRGKQFFGPGTRLTVL.

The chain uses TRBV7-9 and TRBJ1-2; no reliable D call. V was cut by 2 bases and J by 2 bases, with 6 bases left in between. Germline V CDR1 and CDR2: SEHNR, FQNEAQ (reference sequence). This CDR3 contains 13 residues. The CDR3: CASSLRINYGYTF. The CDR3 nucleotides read TGTGCCAGCAGCTTAAGGATAAACTATGGCTACACCTTC.

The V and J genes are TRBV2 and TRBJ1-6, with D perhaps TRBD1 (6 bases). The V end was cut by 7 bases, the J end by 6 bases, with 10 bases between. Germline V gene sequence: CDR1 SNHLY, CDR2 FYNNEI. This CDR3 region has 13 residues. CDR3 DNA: TGTGCCAGCACTCCACAGGGTAATTCACCCCTCCACTTT. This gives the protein CASTPQGNSPLHF.

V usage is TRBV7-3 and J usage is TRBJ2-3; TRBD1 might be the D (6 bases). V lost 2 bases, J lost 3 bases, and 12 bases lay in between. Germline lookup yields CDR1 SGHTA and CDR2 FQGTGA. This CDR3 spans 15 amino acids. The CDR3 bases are TGTGCCAGCAGCTTAGCTGGGACATCGACAGATACGCAGTATTTT. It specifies CASSLAGTSTDTQYF.

CDR3 DNA sequence: TGTGCCAGCTCCTCTGGGCCAGACAATCAGCCCCAGCATTTT. It specifies CASSSGPDNQPQHF. The V call is TRBV28, the J call TRBJ1-5, with D unresolved. Germline assignment: CDR1 MDHEN and CDR2 SYDVKM. The CDR3 length is 14 residues. V was pared by 8 bases and J by 3 bases, with 14 bases between. Combining the CDR3 with reference TRBV28 and TRBJ1-5 gives the whole variable domain DVKVTQSSRYLVKRTGEKVFLECVQDMDHENMFWYRQDPGLGLRLIYFSYDVKMKEKGDIPEGYSVSREKKERFSLILESASTNQTSMYLCASSSGPDNQPQHFGDGTRLSIL.

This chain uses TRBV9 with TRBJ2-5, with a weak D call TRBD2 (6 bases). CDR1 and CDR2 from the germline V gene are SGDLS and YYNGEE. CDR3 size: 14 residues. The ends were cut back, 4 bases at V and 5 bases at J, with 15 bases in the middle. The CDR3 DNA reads TGTGCCAGCAGCCCGGGACTGTTTGGGGAGACCCAGTACTTC. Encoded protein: CASSPGLFGETQYF.